The 2 T cell receptor beta chains given below trace back to one sample, sequenced in a study of shared clonotypes between healthy human individuals. Only in-frame clones appear in the TCRdb table, and some are missing; sequencing was by immunoSEQ multiplex PCR. The repertoire holds about 2,500,000 clones, with more than 80% as singletons. The sequenced sample consisted of naive CD4+ T cells sorted from blood. This sample's subset: CD45RA+ positively selected. Source of these receptors: a man younger than 35 in good health.

The V gene is TRBV7-9, the J gene TRBJ1-2; D remains ambiguous. Deletions cut 3 bases from V and 3 bases from J, with 8 bases between. The CDR3 has 13 residues. Germline CDR1 reads SEHNR; CDR2 reads FQNEAQ (reference sequence). Here the CDR3 DNA reads TGTGCCAGCAGCTTTAGGAAACACTATGGCTACACCTTC. Translation gives CASSFRKHYGYTF.

The rearrangement links TRBV11-2 to TRBJ1-2; TRBD1 aligns across 7 bases. V was pared by 3 bases and J by 6 bases, with 13 bases of the junction left unmatched. Germline values: CDR1 SGHAT, CDR2 FQNNGV. The CDR3 length is 16 residues. The CDR3 loop reads CASSFGTLTGVDGYTF. In DNA form, the CDR3 reads TGTGCCAGCAGCTTCGGGACCCTCACAGGGGTCGATGGCTACACCTTC.